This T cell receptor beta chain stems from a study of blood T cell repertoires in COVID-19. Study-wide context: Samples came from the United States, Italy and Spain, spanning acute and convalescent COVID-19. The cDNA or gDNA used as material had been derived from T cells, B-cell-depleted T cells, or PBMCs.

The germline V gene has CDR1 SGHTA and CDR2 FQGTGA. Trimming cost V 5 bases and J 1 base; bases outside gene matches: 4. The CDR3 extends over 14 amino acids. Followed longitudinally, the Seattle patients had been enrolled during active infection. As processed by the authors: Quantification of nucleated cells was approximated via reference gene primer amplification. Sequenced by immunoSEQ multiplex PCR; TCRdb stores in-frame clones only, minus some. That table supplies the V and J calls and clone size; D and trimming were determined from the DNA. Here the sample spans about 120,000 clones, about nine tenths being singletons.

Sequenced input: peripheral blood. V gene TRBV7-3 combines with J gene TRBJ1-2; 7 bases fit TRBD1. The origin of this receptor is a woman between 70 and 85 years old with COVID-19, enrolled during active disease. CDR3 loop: CASSRGTDNYGYTF. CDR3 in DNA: TGTGCCAGCAGCCGGGGGACAGATAACTATGGCTACACCTTC.